This T cell receptor beta chain was sequenced for a study of CD8 T cells in Susac syndrome (dated by TCRdb to between 2018 and 2020). Regarding the research as a whole: Among the sequenced Susac syndrome patients, five or six had clinically active disease and about eight were in clinical remission. At blood withdrawal, Susac syndrome patients were therapy-naive, treated with corticosteroids (with IVIg additionally given to some), or treated with IVIg alone. Repertoire sequencing was used to test whether CD8+ T cell activation and differentiation in Susac syndrome was antigen driven. General conclusions and limits of the study: The TCR sequencing and HLA analysis was acknowledged to have included a relatively small number of individuals. The CD4+ T cell repertoire of patients with Susac syndrome showed no detectable clonal expansion.

RNA was extracted with the RNeasy kit and 0.5 to 1 ug was reverse transcribed using random hexamers. The immunoSEQ multiplex PCR assay, which covers 54 Vbeta and 13 Jbeta segments, was used to amplify TCR beta CDR3 regions. PCR amplification bias was corrected using a synthetic template baseline for primer optimization and computational correction. The study's processing was this. Reads were assigned to V, D and J genes according to IMGT and analyzed in immunoSEQ Analyzer, with only productive sequences retained. To calculate clonality, Shannon entropy was normalized by log2 of the number of productive unique sequences and then subtracted from one. For each patient and control, public and private clones were evaluated within the 100 most prevalent clones. A clone was defined as Susac-specific if it was absent from the healthy and MS cohorts, from about 1,100 published viral clones and from other ImmuneACCESS disease sequences. The public reads were reprocessed in TCRdb via fastp at Q25 and MiXCR, keeping in-frame beta chains. Duplicate CDR3 protein sequences are folded into a single record with the most common DNA and genes. The V and J calls here are based on TCRdb, not the publication. This sample has about 180,000 distinct CDR3 sequences in its table, and about 95% of those were observed once. 0.099% of the sample belongs to the ten largest clones.

Of note for this clonotype: The target of this receptor is not known. No much larger clone exists at a distance of one base, and base qualities are not known.

Peripheral blood CD8+ and CD4+ T cells from healthy donors, Susac syndrome patients and multiple sclerosis patients were profiled by high-throughput TCR beta sequencing. The Susac syndrome patients fulfilled recently defined diagnostic criteria for either definite or probable disease. Bulk CD8+ and CD4+ T cells were purified by magnetic negative isolation, while CD8+ TEMRA cells were enriched using FACS. Blood was drawn into EDTA tubes, processed within 24 hours, and PBMCs were isolated by density gradient centrifugation. PBMCs intended for TCR sequencing were cryopreserved in liquid nitrogen and thawed later in a water bath at 37 degrees C. The sorted or isolated CD4+, CD8+ and CD8+ TEMRA cells had a purity of 90% or higher. This clonotype was sampled from a human donor with Susac syndrome. Sequenced material: CD4+ T cells from PBMCs.

The nucleotides are TGTGCCAGCAGTTCTGCGAACCAAGCCTACGAGCAGTACTTC. Its coded protein is CASSSANQAYEQYF. The sequence is built from TRBV28 and TRBJ2-7, with the identity of the D gene unclear. CDR1 is given as MDHEN and CDR2 as SYDVKM, both from the germline V gene. Trimming at the junction amounts to 4 bases on V and 2 bases on J, and the germline ends lie 12 bases apart. There are 14 amino acids in the CDR3, from cysteine to phenylalanine inclusive. CDR3 DNA only is kept here, 42 bases in frame from base 1.